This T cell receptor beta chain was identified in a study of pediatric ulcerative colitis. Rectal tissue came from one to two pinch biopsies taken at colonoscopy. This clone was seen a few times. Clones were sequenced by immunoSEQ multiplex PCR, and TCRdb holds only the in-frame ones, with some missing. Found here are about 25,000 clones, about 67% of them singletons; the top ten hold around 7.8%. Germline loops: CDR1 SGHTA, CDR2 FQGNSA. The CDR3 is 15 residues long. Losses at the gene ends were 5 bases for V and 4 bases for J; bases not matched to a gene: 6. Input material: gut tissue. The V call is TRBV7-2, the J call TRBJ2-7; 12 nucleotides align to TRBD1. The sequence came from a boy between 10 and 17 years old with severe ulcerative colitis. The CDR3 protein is CASSHQGQGAYEQYF. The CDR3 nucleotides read TGTGCCAGCAGCCATCAGGGACAGGGGGCTTACGAGCAGTACTTC.